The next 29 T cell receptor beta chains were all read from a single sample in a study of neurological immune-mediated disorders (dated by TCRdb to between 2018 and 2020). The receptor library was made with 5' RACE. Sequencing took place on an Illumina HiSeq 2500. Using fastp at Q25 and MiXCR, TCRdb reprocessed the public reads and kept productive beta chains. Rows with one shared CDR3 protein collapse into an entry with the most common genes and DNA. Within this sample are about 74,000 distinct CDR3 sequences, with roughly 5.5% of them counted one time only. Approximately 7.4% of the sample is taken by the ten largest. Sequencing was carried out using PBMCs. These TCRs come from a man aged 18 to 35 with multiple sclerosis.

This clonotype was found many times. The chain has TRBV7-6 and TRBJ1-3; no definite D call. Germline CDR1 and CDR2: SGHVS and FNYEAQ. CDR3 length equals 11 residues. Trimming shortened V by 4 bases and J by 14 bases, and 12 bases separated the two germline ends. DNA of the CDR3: TGTGCCAGCAGCTATGACTCACTACTATATTTT. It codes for CASSYDSLLYF.

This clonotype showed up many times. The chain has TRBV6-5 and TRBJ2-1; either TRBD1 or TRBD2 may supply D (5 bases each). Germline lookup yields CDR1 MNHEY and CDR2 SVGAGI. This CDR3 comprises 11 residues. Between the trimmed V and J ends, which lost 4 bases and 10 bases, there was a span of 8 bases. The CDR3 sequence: CASSLGEEQFF. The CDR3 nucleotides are TGTGCCAGCAGTTTAGGGGAGGAGCAGTTCTTC.

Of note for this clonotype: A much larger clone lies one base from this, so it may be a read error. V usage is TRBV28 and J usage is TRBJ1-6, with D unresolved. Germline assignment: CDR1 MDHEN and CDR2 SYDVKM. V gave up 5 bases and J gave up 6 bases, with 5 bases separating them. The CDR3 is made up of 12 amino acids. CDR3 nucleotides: TGTGCCAGCAGTAAAACTAATTCACCCCTCCACTTT. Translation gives CASSKTNSPLHF.

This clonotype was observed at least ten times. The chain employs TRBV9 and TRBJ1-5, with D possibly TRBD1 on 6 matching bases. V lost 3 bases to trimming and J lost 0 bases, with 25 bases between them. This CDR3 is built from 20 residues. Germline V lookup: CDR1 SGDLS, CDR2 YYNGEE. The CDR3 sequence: CASSAGGGGWGSDSNQPQHF. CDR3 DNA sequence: TGTGCCAGCAGCGCCGGAGGGGGGGGTTGGGGCAGCGATAGCAATCAGCCCCAGCATTTT.

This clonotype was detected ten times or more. The CDR3 spells CASMLSGEDTQYF. CDR3 coding DNA: TGCGCCAGCATGCTTAGCGGGGAGGATACGCAGTATTTT. The chain recombines TRBV5-1 with TRBJ2-3; 8 bases fit TRBD2. The J segment lost 6 bases and the V segment lost 6 bases, leaving 6 bases of the junction unmatched. This CDR3 has 13 residues. CDR1 SGHRS and CDR2 YFSETQ come from the germline V gene. Complete variable domain (other parts from reference TRBV5-1 and TRBJ2-3): KAGVTQTPRYLIKTRGQQVTLSCSPISGHRSVSWYQQTPGQGLQFLFEYFSETQRNKGNFPGRFSGRQFSNSRSEMNVSTLELGDSALYLCASMLSGEDTQYFGPGTRLTVL.

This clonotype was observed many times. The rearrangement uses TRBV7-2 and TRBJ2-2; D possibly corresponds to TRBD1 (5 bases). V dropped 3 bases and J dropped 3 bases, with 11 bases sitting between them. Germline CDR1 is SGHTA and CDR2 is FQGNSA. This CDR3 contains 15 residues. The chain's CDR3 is CASSLQGADTGELFF. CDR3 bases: TGTGCCAGCAGCTTGCAGGGCGCCGACACCGGGGAGCTGTTTTTT.

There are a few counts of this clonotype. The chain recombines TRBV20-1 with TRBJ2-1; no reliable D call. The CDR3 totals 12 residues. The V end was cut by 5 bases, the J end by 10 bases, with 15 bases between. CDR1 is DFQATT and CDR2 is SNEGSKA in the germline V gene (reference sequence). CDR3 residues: CSAPAKGQEQFF. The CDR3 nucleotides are TGCAGTGCTCCAGCAAAGGGCCAGGAGCAGTTCTTC.

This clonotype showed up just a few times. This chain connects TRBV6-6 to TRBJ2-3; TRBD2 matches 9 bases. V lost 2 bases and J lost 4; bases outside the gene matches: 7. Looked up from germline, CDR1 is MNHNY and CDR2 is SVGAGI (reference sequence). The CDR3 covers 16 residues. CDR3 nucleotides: TGTGCCAGCAGTTACGGGAGCGGGGGGCCAGCAGATACGCAGTATTTT. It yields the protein CASSYGSGGPADTQYF.

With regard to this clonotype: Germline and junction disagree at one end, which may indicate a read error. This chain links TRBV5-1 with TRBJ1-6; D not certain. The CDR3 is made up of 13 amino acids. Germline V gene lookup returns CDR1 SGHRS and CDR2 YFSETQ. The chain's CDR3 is CASSLEVNSPLNF. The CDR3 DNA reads TGCGCCAGCAGCTTGGAAGTAAATTCACCCCTCAACTTT. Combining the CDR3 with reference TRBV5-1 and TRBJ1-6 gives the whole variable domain KAGVTQTPRYLIKTRGQQVTLSCSPISGHRSVSWYQQTPGQGLQFLFEYFSETQRNKGNFPGRFSGRQFSNSRSEMNVSTLELGDSALYLCASSLEVNSPLNFGNGTRLTVT.

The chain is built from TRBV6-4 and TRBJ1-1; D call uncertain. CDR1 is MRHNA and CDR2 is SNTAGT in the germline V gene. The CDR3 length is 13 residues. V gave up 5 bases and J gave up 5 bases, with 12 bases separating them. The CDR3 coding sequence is TGTGCCAGCAGTCGGAAGGGTGGAACTGAAGCTTTCTTT. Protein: CASSRKGGTEAFF.

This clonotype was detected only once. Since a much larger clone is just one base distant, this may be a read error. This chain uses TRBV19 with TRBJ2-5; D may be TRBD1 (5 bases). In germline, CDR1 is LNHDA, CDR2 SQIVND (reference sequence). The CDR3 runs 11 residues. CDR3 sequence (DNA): TGTGTCAGTAGTAAGGGGGAGACCCAGTACTTC. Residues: CVSSKGETQYF.

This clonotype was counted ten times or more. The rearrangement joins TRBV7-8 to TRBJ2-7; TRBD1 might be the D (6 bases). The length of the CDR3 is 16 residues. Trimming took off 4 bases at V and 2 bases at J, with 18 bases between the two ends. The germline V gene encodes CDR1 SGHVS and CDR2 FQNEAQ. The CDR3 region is CASSSFERTVPYEQYF. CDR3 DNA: TGTGCCAGCAGCTCATTTGAGAGGACAGTACCCTACGAGCAGTACTTC.

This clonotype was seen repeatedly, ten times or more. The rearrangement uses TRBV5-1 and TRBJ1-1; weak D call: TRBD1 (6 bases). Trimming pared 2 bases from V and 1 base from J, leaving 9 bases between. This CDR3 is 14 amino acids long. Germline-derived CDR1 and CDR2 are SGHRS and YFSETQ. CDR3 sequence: CASSFDRRNTEAFF. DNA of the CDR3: TGCGCCAGCAGCTTTGACAGGAGGAACACTGAAGCTTTCTTT.

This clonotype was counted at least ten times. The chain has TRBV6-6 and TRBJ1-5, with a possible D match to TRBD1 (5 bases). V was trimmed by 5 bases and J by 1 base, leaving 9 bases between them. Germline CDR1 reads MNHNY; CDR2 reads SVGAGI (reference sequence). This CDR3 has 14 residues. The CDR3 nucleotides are TGTGCCAGCAGTATCGGGGGGAGCAATCAGCCCCAGCATTTT. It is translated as CASSIGGSNQPQHF.

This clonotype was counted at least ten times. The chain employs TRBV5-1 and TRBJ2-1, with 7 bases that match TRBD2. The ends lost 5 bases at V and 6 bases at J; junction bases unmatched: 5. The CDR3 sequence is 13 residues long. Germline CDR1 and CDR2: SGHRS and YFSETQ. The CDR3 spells CASRPGTINEQFF. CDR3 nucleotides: TGCGCCAGCAGACCTGGGACTATCAATGAGCAGTTCTTC. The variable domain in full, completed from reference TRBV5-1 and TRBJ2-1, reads KAGVTQTPRYLIKTRGQQVTLSCSPISGHRSVSWYQQTPGQGLQFLFEYFSETQRNKGNFPGRFSGRQFSNSRSEMNVSTLELGDSALYLCASRPGTINEQFFGPGTRLTVL.

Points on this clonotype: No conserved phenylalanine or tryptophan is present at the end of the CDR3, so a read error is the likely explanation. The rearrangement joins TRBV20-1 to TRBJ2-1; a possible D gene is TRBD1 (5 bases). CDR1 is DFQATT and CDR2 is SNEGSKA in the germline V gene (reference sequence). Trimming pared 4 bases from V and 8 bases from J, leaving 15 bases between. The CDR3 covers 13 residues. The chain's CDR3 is CSAIGPGIHEQFN. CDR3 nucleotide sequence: TGCAGTGCTATCGGCCCAGGGATTCATGAGCAGTTCAAC.

The CDR3 DNA sequence: TGCGCCAGCAGCATGACCGTCGGGGGCGAAGAGACCCAGTACTTC. Translation: CASSMTVGGEETQYF. The chain links TRBV5-1 to TRBJ2-5; D possibly uses TRBD1 or TRBD2 (6 bases each). Per the germline V gene, CDR1 is SGHRS and CDR2 is YFSETQ. The CDR3 contains 15 residues. Trimming stripped 4 bases from V and 3 bases from J, with 16 bases between.

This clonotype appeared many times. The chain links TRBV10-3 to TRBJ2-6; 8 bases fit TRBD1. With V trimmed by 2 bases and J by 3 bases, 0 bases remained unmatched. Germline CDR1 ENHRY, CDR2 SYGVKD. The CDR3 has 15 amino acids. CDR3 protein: CAISETGGGANVLTF. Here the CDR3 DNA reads TGTGCCATCAGTGAGACAGGGGGTGGGGCCAACGTCCTGACTTTC.

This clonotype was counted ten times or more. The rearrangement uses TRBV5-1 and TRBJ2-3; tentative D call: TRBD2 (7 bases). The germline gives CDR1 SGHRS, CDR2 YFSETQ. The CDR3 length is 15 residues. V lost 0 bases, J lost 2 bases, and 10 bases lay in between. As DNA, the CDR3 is TGCGCCAGCAGCTTGGTTGGGGGGGCCACAGATACGCAGTATTTT. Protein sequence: CASSLVGGATDTQYF.

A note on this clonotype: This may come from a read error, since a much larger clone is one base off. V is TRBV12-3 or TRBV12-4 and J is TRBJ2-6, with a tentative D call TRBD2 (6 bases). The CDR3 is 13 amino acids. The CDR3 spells CASKGTGAKVLTF. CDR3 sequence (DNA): TGTGCCAGCAAAGGGACTGGGGCCAAAGTCCTGACTTTC.

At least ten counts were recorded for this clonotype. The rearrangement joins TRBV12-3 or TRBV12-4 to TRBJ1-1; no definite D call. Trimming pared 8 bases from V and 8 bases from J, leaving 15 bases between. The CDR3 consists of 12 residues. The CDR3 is CASGRDLLEAFF. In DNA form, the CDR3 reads TGTGCCAGCGGCCGGGATCTACTAGAAGCTTTCTTT.

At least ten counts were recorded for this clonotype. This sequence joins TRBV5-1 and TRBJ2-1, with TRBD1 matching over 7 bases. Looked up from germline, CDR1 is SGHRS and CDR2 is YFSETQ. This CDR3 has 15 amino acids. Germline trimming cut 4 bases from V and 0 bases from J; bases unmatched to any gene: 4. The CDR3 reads CASSAGTVSYNEQFF. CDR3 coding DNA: TGCGCCAGCAGCGCAGGGACAGTCTCCTACAATGAGCAGTTCTTC.

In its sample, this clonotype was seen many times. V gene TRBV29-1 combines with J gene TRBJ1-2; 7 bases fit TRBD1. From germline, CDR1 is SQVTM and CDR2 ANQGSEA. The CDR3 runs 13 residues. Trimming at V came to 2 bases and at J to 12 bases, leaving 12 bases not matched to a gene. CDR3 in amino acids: CSVEPRTGSENTF. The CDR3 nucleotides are TGCAGCGTTGAACCGAGGACAGGCTCGGAGAACACCTTC.

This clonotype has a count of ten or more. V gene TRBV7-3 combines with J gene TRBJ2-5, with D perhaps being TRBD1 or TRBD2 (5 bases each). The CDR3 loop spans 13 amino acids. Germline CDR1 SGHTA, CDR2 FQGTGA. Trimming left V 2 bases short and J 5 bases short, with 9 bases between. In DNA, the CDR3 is TGTGCCAGCAGCTTAGGGACGAGGGAGACCCAGTACTTC. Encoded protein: CASSLGTRETQYF.

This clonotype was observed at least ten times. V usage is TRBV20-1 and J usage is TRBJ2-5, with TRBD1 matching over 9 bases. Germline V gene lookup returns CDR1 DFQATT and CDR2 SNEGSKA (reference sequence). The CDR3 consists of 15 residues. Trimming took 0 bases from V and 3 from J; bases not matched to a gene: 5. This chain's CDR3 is CSARDWDRVEETQYF. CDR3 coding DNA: TGCAGTGCTAGAGATTGGGACAGGGTGGAAGAGACCCAGTACTTC.

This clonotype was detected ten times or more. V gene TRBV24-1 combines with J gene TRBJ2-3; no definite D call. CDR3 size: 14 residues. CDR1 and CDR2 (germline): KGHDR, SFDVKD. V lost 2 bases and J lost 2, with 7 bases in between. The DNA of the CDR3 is TGTGCCACCAGTGATTACTACCACACAGATACGCAGTATTTT. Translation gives CATSDYYHTDTQYF.

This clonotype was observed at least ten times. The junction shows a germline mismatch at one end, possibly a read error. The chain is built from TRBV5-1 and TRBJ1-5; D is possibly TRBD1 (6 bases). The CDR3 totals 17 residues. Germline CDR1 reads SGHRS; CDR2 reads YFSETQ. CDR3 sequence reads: CASSSSVTGTPNQPQNF. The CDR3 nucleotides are TGCGCCAGCAGCTCCTCCGTCACCGGGACACCTAATCAGCCCCAGAATTTT. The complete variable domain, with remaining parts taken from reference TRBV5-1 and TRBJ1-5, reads KAGVTQTPRYLIKTRGQQVTLSCSPISGHRSVSWYQQTPGQGLQFLFEYFSETQRNKGNFPGRFSGRQFSNSRSEMNVSTLELGDSALYLCASSSSVTGTPNQPQNFGDGTRLSIL.

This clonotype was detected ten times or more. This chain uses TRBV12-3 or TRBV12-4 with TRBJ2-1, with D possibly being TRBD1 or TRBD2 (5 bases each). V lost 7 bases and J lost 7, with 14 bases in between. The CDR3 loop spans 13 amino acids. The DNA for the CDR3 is TGTGCCAGCATGCTAAATTGGGGGAATGAGCAGTTCTTC. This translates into CASMLNWGNEQFF.

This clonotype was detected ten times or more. The CDR3 DNA follows: TGTGCCACCAGCAGAGGATTAGCGGGACGGTACAATGAGCAGTTCTTC. Amino acid sequence: CATSRGLAGRYNEQFF. The rearrangement uses TRBV15 and TRBJ2-1, with 8 bases lining up with TRBD2. The germline V gene encodes CDR1 LNHNV and CDR2 YYDKDF (reference sequence). J lost 4 bases, V lost 1 base, and 6 bases had no gene match. The CDR3 length is 16 residues.